A single sample gave rise to the 10 T cell receptor beta chains below, sequenced in a study of CD8+CD57+ T cells in acquired aplastic anemia. Researchers used genomic DNA as the template to profile TCR beta VDJ and CDR3. TCRdb redid the calling of the reads with MiXCR, one entry per CDR3 protein. Altogether about 190,000 distinct CDR3 sequences are present, approximately 50% being singletons, with the ten largest covering approximately 9.7%. Sequenced patients had shown CD8+CD57+ cell expansion by flow cytometry. The sample consisted of sorted CD4+, CD8+, or CD8+CD57+ T cells (not recorded which) from PBMCs. These receptors all come from a human donor with aplastic anemia.

Turning to this clonotype: A much more abundant neighbour one base away suggests this may be a read error. This rearrangement joins TRBV27 to TRBJ2-7; no clear D. Per the germline V gene, CDR1 is MNHEY and CDR2 is SMNVEV (reference sequence). The CDR3 covers 13 residues. CDR3: CASGLSIGYEQYF. For the CDR3, the DNA is TGTGCCAGCGGTTTATCGATTGGTTACGAGCAGTACTTC.

This clonotype was counted at least ten times. The rearrangement uses TRBV19 and TRBJ1-4, with D possibly matching TRBD1 (6 bases). Trimming took off 3 bases at V and 7 bases at J, with 15 bases between the two ends. Germline CDR1 and CDR2: LNHDA and SQIVND (reference sequence). The CDR3 spans 15 residues. The CDR3 nucleotides are TGTGCCAGTAGTATTCCTACAGGGAGGCCTGAAAAACTGTTTTTT. Translation gives CASSIPTGRPEKLFF.

V is TRBV12-3 or TRBV12-4 and J is TRBJ1-6; a possible D gene is TRBD1 (6 bases). V lost 5 bases and J lost 7, with 6 bases in between. This CDR3 contains 12 residues. The CDR3 spells CASSGQNSPLHF. The CDR3 region has the DNA TGTGCCAGCAGTGGACAGAATTCACCCCTCCACTTT.

Concerning this clonotype: A read error may account for a junction end that differs from germline. The V and J genes are TRBV7-2 and TRBJ2-5, with D hard to call. The CDR3 has 12 residues. Germline CDR1 and CDR2: SGHTA and FQGNSA. CDR3 residues: CASSLSSEAQYF. The CDR3 DNA follows: TGTGCCAGCAGCTTATCCTCAGAGGCCCAGTACTTC. The full variable domain, with the rest looked up from reference TRBV7-2 and TRBJ2-5, is GAGVSQSPSNKVTEKGKDVELRCDPISGHTALYWYRQSLGQGLEFLIYFQGNSAPDKSGLPSDRFSAERTGGSVSTLTIQRTQQEDSAVYLCASSLSSEAQYFGPGTRLLVL.

A remark on this clonotype: With a much larger clone just one base away, this may be a read error. V is TRBV24-1 and J is TRBJ1-5, with D perhaps matching TRBD1 (6 bases). V lost 6 bases to trimming and J lost 0 bases, with 11 bases between them. Germline loops: CDR1 KGHDR, CDR2 SFDVKD. The CDR3 sequence is 15 residues long. The CDR3 DNA is TGTGCCACCAGTAGAGACAGGTATAGCAATCAGCCCCAGCATTTT. Translation gives CATSRDRYSNQPQHF.

This clonotype was detected only a few times. The chain uses TRBV6-5 and TRBJ1-5, with D unclear. Trimming stripped 0 bases from V and 7 bases from J, with 13 bases between. Germline loops: CDR1 MNHEY, CDR2 SVGAGI. The CDR3 spans 15 residues. The CDR3 region has the DNA TGTGCCAGCAGTTACTCGGGCGTCTCAGCCCAGCCCCAGCATTTT. It translates to CASSYSGVSAQPQHF.

The rearrangement joins TRBV12-5 to TRBJ2-1; D is unclear. This CDR3 is built from 13 residues. The V end lost 5 bases, the J end lost 1 base, and 6 bases lay between the germline ends. Germline V gives CDR1 LGHNT, CDR2 FRNRAP. The CDR3 nucleotides read TGTGCTAGTGGTCCGCGATCCTACAATGAGCAGTTCTTC. Its translation: CASGPRSYNEQFF.

This clonotype has just one count. Written as DNA, the CDR3 is TGCAGCGGTTCCGGCCGAAACACCGGGGAGCTGTTTTTT. Protein product: CSGSGRNTGELFF. This chain links TRBV29-1 with TRBJ2-2; D ambiguous. Trimming took off 7 bases at V and 2 bases at J, with 11 bases between the two ends. Germline V gene sequence: CDR1 SQVTM, CDR2 ANQGSEA. The CDR3 sequence is 13 residues long.

The chain combines TRBV2 with TRBJ1-2; D possibly corresponds to TRBD1 (5 bases). V was trimmed by 7 bases and J by 8 bases, leaving 20 bases between them. The CDR3 spans 14 residues. Germline V lookup: CDR1 SNHLY, CDR2 FYNNEI. The chain's CDR3 is CASTLARAGLGYTF. CDR3 coding DNA: TGTGCCAGCACCCTAGCGCGTGCAGGGTTGGGCTACACCTTC.

The chain is built from TRBV29-1 and TRBJ1-2; D gene ambiguous. The length of the CDR3 is 14 residues. V was pared by 1 base and J by 8 bases, with 17 bases between. The V gene's germline CDR1 is SQVTM and CDR2 ANQGSEA. CDR3 in amino acids: CSVEGHAKAKGYTF. The CDR3 nucleotides are TGCAGCGTTGAAGGACACGCCAAAGCAAAAGGCTACACCTTC.